This T cell receptor (beta chain) was captured by sequencing in a study of siplizumab effects on memory and regulatory T cells. Overall study findings and caveats: Treg-derived clones made up an average of about 73% of mappable alloreactive CD4+ clones with siplizumab and 26.9% in controls. The diversity of naive T cells seemed greater than that of memory cells, and their alloresponse contribution seemed major.

Sequencing was performed with immunoSEQ multiplex PCR; in TCRdb, only in-frame clones are kept and a portion is missing. The repertoire has about 85,000 clones, just under 95% of them found once; the top ten carry approximately 17%. Regarding this clone: The target antigen is unknown.

V lost 2 bases and J lost 0, with 19 bases in between. This CDR3 has 18 residues. Germline loops: CDR1 SGHDN, CDR2 FVKESK. The sequence derives from a human donor in good health. The chain couples TRBV14 to TRBJ1-2; D gene ambiguous. The specimen was CD8+ T cells sorted from blood. CDR3 DNA: TGTGCCAGCAGCCAAACCTCATCCGGGAAAAATTCTAACTATGGCTACACCTTC. Protein: CASSQTSSGKNSNYGYTF.